This T cell receptor beta chain was sequenced during a study of cytotoxic CD8 clonotypes in ibrutinib-treated CLL. Study conclusions and caveats: The study found baseline clonality above age-matched healthy donors, tracking circulating CD8+ T-cell counts. Once treatment began, public clonotypes, which were uncommon, contracted or stayed stable.

The method was immunoSEQ multiplex PCR; TCRdb's version includes in-frame clones alone and lacks a portion of them. Of some 76,000 clones listed, around 78% are singletons. Points on this clone: As yet, its antigen is unknown.

Germline V lookup: CDR1 GTSNPN, CDR2 SVGIG (reference sequence). V lost 3 bases, J lost 9 bases, and 18 bases lay in between. The CDR3 runs to 14 residues. The sample in question was PBMCs, obtained after 24 months of ibrutinib treatment. V usage is TRBV30 and J usage is TRBJ2-1; either TRBD1 or TRBD2 may fit D (5 bases each). This receptor was taken from a human donor with chronic lymphocytic leukemia. Written as DNA, the CDR3 is TGTGCCTGGAGATGGAGCGATGGGACGGGTGAGCAGTTCTTC. Amino acid sequence: CAWRWSDGTGEQFF.